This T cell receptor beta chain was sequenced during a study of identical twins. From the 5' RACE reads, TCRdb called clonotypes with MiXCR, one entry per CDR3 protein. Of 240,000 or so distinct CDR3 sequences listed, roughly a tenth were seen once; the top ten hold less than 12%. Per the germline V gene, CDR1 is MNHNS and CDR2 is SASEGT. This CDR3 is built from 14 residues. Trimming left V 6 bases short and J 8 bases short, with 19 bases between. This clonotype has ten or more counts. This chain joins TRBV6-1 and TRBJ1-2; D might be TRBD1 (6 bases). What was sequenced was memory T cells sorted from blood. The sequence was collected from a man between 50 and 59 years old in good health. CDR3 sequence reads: CASRRQGTWEGYTF. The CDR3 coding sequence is TGTGCCAGCAGGCGCCAGGGGACTTGGGAGGGCTACACCTTC.